This TCR beta chain was observed in a study of regulatory T cells in long-lasting Graves disease. Study-wide background: Less than 3 months of antithyroid drugs had been taken by newly diagnosed Graves' patients.

Researchers made TCR beta libraries by using iRepertoire HTBI primers and running Arm-PCR on CDR3 regions. Study processing details: Sequenced samples collectively carried roughly 60 TRBV and 14 TRBJ segments. TCRdb analysed the multiplex PCR reads with MiXCR anew, one entry per CDR3 protein. These V and J calls rely on TCRdb rather than the paper's analysis. The table shows hundreds of thousands of distinct CDR3 sequences, with roughly a sixth occurring only once. The time point is: newly diagnosed GD, antithyroid drugs for less than 3 months. After RNA was extracted from PBMCs, the TCR library was made from it. This clonotype has at least ten counts. Germline CDR1 SGHAT, CDR2 FQNNGV. The V end lost 0 bases, the J end lost 8 bases, and 7 bases lay between the germline ends. The CDR3 is made up of 12 amino acids.

This TCR came from a female donor with Graves disease. The sample consisted of peripheral blood mononuclear cells (PBMCs), taken at new diagnosis, from a patient treated with antithyroid drugs. The chain has TRBV11-2 and TRBJ1-2; D not certain. CDR3 coding DNA: TGTGCCAGCAGCTTAGAGGACGACGGCTACACCTTC. This gives the protein CASSLEDDGYTF.